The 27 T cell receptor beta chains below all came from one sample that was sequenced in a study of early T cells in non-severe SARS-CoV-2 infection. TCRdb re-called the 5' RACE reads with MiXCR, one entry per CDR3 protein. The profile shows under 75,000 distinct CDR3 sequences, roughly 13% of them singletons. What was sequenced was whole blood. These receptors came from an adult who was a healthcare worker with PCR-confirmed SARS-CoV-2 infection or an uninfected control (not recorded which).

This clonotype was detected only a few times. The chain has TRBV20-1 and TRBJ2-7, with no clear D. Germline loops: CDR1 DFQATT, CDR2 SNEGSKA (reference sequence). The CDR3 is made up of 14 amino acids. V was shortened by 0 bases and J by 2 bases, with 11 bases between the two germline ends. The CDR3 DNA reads TGCAGTGCTAGAGATATCCAACATACCTACGAGCAGTACTTC. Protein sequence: CSARDIQHTYEQYF.

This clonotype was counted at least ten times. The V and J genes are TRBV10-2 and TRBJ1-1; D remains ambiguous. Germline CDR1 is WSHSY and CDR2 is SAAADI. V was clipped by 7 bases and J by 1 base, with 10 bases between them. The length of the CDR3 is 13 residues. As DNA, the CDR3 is TGCGCCAGCAAATTCCATGGGAACACTGAAGCTTTCTTT. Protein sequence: CASKFHGNTEAFF.

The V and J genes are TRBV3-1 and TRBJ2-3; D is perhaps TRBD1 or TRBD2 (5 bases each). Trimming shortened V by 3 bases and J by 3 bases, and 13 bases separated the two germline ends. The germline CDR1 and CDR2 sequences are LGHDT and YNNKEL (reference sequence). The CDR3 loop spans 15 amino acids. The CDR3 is CASSHGGGATDTQYF. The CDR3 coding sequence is TGTGCCAGCAGCCATGGAGGTGGGGCAACAGATACGCAGTATTTT.

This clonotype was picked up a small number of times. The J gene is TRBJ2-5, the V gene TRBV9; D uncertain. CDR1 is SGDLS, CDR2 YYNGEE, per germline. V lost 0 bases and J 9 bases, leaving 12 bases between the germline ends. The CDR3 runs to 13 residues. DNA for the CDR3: TGTGCCAGCAGCGTAGGGGTCCAACATCCCCAGTACTTC. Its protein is CASSVGVQHPQYF.

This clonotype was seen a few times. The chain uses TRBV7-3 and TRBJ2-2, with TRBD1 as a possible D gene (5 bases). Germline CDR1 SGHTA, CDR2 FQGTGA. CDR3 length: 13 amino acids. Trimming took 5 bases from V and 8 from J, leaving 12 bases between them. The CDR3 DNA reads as TGTGCCAGCAGCCCCATAAGGGGAGGGGAGCTGTTTTTT. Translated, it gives CASSPIRGGELFF.

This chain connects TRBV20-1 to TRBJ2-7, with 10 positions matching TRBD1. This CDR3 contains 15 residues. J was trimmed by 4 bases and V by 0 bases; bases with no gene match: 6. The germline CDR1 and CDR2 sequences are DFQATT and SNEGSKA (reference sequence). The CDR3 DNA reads TGCAGTGCTAGAGATACGGGACAGGGGATATACGAGCAGTACTTC. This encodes CSARDTGQGIYEQYF.

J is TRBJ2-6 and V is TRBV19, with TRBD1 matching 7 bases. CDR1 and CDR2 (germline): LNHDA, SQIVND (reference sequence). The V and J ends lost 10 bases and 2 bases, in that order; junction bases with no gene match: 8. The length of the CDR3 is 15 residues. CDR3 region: CATHRQGTGANVLTF. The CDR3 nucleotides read TGTGCCACCCACCGACAGGGAACTGGGGCCAACGTCCTGACTTTC.

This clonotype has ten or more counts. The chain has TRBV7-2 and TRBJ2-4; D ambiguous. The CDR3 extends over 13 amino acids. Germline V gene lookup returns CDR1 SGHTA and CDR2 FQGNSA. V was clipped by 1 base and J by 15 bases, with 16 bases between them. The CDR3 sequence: CASSLEFPGHMYF. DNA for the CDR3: TGTGCCAGCAGCTTAGAATTTCCGGGTCACATGTACTTC.

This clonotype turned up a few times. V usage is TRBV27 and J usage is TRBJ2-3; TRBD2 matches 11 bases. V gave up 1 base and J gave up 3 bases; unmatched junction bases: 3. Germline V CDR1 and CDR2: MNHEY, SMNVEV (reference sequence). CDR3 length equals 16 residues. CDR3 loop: CASSLFSGRVTDTQYF. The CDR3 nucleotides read TGTGCCAGCAGTTTATTTAGCGGGAGGGTAACAGATACGCAGTATTTT.

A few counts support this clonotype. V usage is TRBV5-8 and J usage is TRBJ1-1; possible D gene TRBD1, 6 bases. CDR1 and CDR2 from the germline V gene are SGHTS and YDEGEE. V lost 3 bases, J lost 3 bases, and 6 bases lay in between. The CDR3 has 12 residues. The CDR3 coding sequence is TGTGCCAGCAGCTACAGGGACACTGAAGCTTTCTTT. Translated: CASSYRDTEAFF. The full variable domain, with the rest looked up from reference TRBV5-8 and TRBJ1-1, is EAGVTQSPTHLIKTRGQQATLRCSPISGHTSVYWYQQALGLGLQFLLWYDEGEERNRGNFPPRFSGRQFPNYSSELNVNALELEDSALYLCASSYRDTEAFFGQGTRLTVV.

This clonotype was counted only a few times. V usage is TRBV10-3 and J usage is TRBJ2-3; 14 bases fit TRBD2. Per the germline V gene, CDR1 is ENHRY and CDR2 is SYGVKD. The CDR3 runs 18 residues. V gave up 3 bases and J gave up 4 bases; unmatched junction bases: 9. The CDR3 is CAISEPQGLAGDSDTQYF. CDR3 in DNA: TGTGCCATCAGTGAACCCCAGGGACTAGCGGGAGACTCAGATACGCAGTATTTT.

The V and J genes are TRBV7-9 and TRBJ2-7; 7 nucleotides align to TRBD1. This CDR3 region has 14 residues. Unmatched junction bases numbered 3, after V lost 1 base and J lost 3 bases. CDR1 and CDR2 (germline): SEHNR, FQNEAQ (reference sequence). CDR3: CASSLGGQNYEQYF. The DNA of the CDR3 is TGTGCCAGCAGCTTAGGGGGACAGAACTACGAGCAGTACTTC.

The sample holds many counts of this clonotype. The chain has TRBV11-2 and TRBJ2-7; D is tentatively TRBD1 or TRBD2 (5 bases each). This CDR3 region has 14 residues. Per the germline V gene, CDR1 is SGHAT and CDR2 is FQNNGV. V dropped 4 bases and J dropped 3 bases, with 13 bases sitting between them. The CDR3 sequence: CASSSPGTDYEQYF. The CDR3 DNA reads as TGTGCCAGCAGCTCACCCGGGACGGACTACGAGCAGTACTTC.

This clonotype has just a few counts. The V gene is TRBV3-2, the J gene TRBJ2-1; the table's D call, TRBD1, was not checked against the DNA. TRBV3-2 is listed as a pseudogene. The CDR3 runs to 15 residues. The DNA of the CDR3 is TGTGCCAGCAGCCAAGGATGGGGCAGTAACAATGAGCAGTTCTTC. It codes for CASSQGWGSNNEQFF.

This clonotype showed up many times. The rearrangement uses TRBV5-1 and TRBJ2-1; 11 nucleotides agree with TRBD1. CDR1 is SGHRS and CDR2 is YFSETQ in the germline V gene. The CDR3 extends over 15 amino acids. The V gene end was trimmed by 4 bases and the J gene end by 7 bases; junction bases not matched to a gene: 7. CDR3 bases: TGCGCCAGCAGCACCGGGACAGGGGGGCGGAATGAGCAGTTCTTC. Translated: CASSTGTGGRNEQFF. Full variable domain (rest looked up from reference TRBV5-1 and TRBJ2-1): KAGVTQTPRYLIKTRGQQVTLSCSPISGHRSVSWYQQTPGQGLQFLFEYFSETQRNKGNFPGRFSGRQFSNSRSEMNVSTLELGDSALYLCASSTGTGGRNEQFFGPGTRLTVL.

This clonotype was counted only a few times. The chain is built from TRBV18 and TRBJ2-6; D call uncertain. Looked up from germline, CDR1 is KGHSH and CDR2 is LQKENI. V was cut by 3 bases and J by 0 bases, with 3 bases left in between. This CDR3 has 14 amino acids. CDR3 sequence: CASSPSSGANVLTF. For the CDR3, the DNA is TGTGCCAGCTCACCGAGCTCTGGGGCCAACGTCCTGACTTTC.

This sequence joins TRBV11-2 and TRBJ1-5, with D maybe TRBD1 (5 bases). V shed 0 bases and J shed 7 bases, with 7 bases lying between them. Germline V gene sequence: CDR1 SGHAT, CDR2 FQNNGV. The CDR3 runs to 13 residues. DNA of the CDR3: TGTGCCAGCAGCTTAGATTCAGGGCAGCCCCAGCATTTT. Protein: CASSLDSGQPQHF.

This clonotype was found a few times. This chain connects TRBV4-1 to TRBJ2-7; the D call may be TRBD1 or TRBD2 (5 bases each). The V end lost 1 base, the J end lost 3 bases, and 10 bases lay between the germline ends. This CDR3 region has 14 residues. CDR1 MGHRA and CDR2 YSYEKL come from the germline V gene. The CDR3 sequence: CASSQVVGDYEQYF. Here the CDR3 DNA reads TGCGCCAGCAGCCAAGTTGTGGGGGACTACGAGCAGTACTTC.

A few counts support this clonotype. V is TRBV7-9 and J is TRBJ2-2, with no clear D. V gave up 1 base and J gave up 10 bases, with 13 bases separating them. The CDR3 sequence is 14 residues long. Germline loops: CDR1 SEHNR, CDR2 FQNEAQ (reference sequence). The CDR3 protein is CASSLVPSPEELFF. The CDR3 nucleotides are TGTGCCAGCAGCTTAGTTCCATCCCCCGAGGAGCTGTTTTTT. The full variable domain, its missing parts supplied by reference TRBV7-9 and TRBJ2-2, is DTGVSQNPRHKITKRGQNVTFRCDPISEHNRLYWYRQTLGQGPEFLTYFQNEAQLEKSRLLSDRFSAERPKGSFSTLEIQRTEQGDSAMYLCASSLVPSPEELFFGEGSRLTVL.

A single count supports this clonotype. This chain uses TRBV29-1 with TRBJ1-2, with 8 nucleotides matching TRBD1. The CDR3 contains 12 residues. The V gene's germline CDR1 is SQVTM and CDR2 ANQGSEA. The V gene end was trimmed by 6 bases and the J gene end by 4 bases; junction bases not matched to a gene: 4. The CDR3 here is CSVAGGVYGYTF. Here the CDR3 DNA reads TGCAGCGTCGCAGGGGGCGTCTATGGCTACACCTTC. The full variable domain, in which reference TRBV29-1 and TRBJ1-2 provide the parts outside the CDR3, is SAVISQKPSRDICQRGTSLTIQCQVDSQVTMMFWYRQQPGQSLTLIATANQGSEATYESGFVIDKFPISRPNLTFSTLTVSNMSPEDSSIYLCSVAGGVYGYTFGSGTRLTVV.

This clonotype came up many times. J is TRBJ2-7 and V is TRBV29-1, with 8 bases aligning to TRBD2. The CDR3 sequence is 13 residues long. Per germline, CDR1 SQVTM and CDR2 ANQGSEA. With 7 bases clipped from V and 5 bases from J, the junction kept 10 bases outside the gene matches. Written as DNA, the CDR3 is TGCAGCGCGAGGACGGGAGGGCCCAACGAGCAGTACTTC. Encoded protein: CSARTGGPNEQYF.

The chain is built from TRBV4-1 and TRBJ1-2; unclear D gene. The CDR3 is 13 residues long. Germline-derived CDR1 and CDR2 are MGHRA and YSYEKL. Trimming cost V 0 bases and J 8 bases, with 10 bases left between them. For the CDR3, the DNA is TGCGCCAGCAGCCAAGATATGGTAAGCGGCTACACCTTC. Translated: CASSQDMVSGYTF.

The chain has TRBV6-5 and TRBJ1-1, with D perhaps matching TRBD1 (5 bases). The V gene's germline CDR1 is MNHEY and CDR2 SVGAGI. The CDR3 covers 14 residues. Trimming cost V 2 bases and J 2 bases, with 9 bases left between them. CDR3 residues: CASSYGAINTEAFF. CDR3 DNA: TGTGCCAGCAGTTACGGGGCAATTAACACTGAAGCTTTCTTT.

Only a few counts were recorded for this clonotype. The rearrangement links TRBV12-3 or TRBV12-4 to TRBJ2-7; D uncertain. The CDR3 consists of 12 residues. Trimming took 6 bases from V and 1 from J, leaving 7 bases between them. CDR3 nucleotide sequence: TGTGCCAGCAGGGACGGTTCCTACGAGCAGTACTTC. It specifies CASRDGSYEQYF.

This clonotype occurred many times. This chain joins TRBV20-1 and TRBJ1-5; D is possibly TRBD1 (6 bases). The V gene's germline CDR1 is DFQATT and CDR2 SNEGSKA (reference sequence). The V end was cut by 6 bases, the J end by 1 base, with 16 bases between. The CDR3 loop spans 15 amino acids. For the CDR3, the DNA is TGCAGTGCCCTGAGGGGGGTGCAGAGCAATCAGCCCCAGCATTTT. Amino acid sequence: CSALRGVQSNQPQHF.

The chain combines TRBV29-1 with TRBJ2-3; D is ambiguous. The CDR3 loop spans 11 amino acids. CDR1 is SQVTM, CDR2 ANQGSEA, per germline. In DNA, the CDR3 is TGCACCCTCGATAGGGCAGATACGCAGTATTTT. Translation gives CTLDRADTQYF.

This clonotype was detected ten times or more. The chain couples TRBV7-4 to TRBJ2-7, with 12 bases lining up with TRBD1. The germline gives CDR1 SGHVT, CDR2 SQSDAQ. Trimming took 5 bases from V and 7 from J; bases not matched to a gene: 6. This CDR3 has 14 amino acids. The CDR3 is CASSGDRGLWEQYF. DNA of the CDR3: TGTGCCAGCAGCGGGGACAGGGGGCTCTGGGAGCAGTACTTC.